A selection of T cell receptor beta chains follows, all from one sample in a study of CD8 T cells in ankylosing spondylitis. One entry per CDR3 protein, called by TCRdb with MiXCR from the 5' RACE reads. The table has around 220,000 distinct CDR3 sequences, about 18% seen once. Sequenced sample: blood, either unsorted or a sorted T cell fraction (not recorded which). The receptors come from a male donor with ankylosing spondylitis. Both conserved end residues are part of each CDR3. D genes are given only for firm matches. Some rows have no size entry. The others give once, few or many, or a class for an expanded clone.

TRBV7-9	-	-	TRBJ2-3	CASISGGPFTDTQYF	TGTGCCAGCATTAGCGGAGGGCCGTTCACAGATACGCAGTATTTT
TRBV12-3/TRBV12-4	many	TRBD2	TRBJ2-7	CASSPILAGAFEQYF	TGTGCCAGCAGTCCCATTTTGGCGGGAGCTTTCGAGCAGTACTTC
TRBV28	-	-	TRBJ2-1	CASSFPAGSYNEQFF	TGTGCCAGCAGTTTTCCCGCGGGCTCCTACAATGAGCAGTTCTTC
TRBV28	many	TRBD2	TRBJ2-5	CASSLRLAGEGETQYF	TGTGCCAGCAGTTTAAGACTAGCGGGAGAGGGGGAGACCCAGTACTTC
TRBV27	-	TRBD1	TRBJ2-7	CASSSHRTGNYEQYF	TGTGCCAGCAGTTCACACCGGACAGGGAACTACGAGCAGTACTTC
TRBV4-1	-	TRBD2	TRBJ2-3	CASSQDGTSGRAGDTQYF	TGCGCCAGCAGCCAAGATGGAACCAGCGGGAGGGCCGGGGATACGCAGTATTTT
TRBV5-4	-	TRBD2	TRBJ2-3	CASSKIAGEADTQYF	TGTGCCAGCAGCAAAATAGCGGGAGAAGCAGATACGCAGTATTTT
TRBV7-2	-	TRBD2	TRBJ2-5	CASSFFGLAGGGETQYF	TGTGCCAGCAGCTTTTTTGGACTAGCGGGAGGTGGAGAGACCCAGTACTTC
TRBV5-1	-	TRBD1	TRBJ2-1	CASSVKQGSYNEQFF	TGCGCCAGCAGCGTAAAACAGGGGTCGTACAATGAGCAGTTCTTC
TRBV29-1	-	-	TRBJ1-2	CSVDLLGKSGYTF	TGCAGCGTTGACCTATTGGGGAAGTCTGGCTACACCTTC
TRBV7-9	-	TRBD1	TRBJ1-1	CASSPTTGDETEAFF	TGTGCCAGCAGCCCCACCACAGGGGATGAGACTGAAGCTTTCTTT
TRBV4-1	-	-	TRBJ2-7	CASSQGEEGSYEQYF	TGCGCCAGCAGCCAAGGAGAGGAGGGGTCCTACGAGCAGTACTTC
TRBV20-1	-	-	TRBJ2-7	CSAQGWEAGEQYF	TGCAGTGCTCAGGGGTGGGAGGCAGGGGAGCAGTACTTC
TRBV7-2	few	TRBD2	TRBJ2-3	CACGLADTDTQYF	TGTGCCTGCGGACTAGCAGATACAGATACGCAGTATTTT
TRBV6-4	few	TRBD2	TRBJ2-1	CASGLAGSGEQFF	TGTGCCAGCGGACTAGCGGGGTCAGGGGAGCAGTTCTTC
TRBV12-3/TRBV12-4	many	-	TRBJ1-2	CASSLEPRNGYTF	TGTGCCAGCAGTTTAGAACCCCGTAATGGCTACACCTTC
TRBV7-9	few	-	TRBJ2-3	CASSFPSDYSTDTQYF	TGTGCCAGCAGCTTCCCTAGCGACTACAGCACAGATACGCAGTATTTT
TRBV6-2/TRBV6-3	-	TRBD2	TRBJ2-1	CASSSGSLIYNEQFF	TGTGCGTCATCTAGCGGGAGCTTAATATACAATGAGCAGTTCTTC
TRBV20-1	few	TRBD2	TRBJ2-5	CSARTSGETLQETQYF	TGCAGTGCGAGGACTAGCGGGGAGACTCTTCAAGAGACCCAGTACTTC
TRBV5-6	few	-	TRBJ1-2	CASSLVPRADYGYTF	TGTGCCAGCAGCTTGGTGCCCAGGGCGGACTATGGCTACACCTTC
TRBV7-9	-	TRBD2	TRBJ2-7	CASTASGRIEQYF	TGTGCCTCCACGGCTAGCGGGAGGATCGAGCAGTACTTC
TRBV7-8	-	TRBD1	TRBJ1-1	CASSTQGVEDEAFF	TGTGCCAGCAGCACACAGGGGGTGGAGGATGAAGCTTTCTTT
TRBV11-2	few	TRBD2	TRBJ2-1	CASSFRTSGKNEQFF	TGTGCCAGCAGCTTCAGGACTAGCGGGAAGAATGAGCAGTTCTTC
TRBV7-9	-	TRBD1	TRBJ1-2	CASSDTGQAQPNYGYTF	TGTGCCAGCAGCGACACGGGACAGGCTCAACCGAACTATGGCTACACCTTC
TRBV5-1	few	-	TRBJ1-1	CASSLRTANTEAFF	TGCGCCAGCAGCTTACGGACAGCGAACACTGAAGCTTTCTTT
TRBV12-3/TRBV12-4	-	TRBD2	TRBJ2-1	CASSPLASGPLGEQFF	TGTGCCAGCAGCCCTTTGGCTAGCGGACCCCTAGGGGAGCAGTTCTTC
TRBV12-5	-	-	TRBJ2-5	CASGLGDRLETQYF	TGTGCTAGTGGTTTGGGCGACAGGCTGGAGACCCAGTACTTC
TRBV12-3/TRBV12-4	many	-	TRBJ2-5	CASSPHQGETQYF	TGTGCCAGCAGCCCCCACCAGGGGGAGACCCAGTACTTC
TRBV12-3/TRBV12-4	many	TRBD2	TRBJ2-3	CASSPAPGLLTDTQYF	TGTGCCAGCAGCCCCGCCCCGGGACTACTCACAGATACGCAGTATTTT
TRBV25-1	few	-	TRBJ2-7	CASSVDGNYEQYF	TGTGCCAGCAGTGTTGACGGAAACTACGAGCAGTACTTC
TRBV12-3/TRBV12-4	-	TRBD2	TRBJ2-1	CASSLASGRAAGGEQFF	TGTGCCAGCAGTTTAGCTAGCGGGAGGGCCGCGGGGGGTGAGCAGTTCTTC
TRBV5-1	many	TRBD1	TRBJ2-7	CASSLGQGKRYEQYF	TGCGCCAGCAGCTTGGGACAGGGGAAGCGTTACGAGCAGTACTTC